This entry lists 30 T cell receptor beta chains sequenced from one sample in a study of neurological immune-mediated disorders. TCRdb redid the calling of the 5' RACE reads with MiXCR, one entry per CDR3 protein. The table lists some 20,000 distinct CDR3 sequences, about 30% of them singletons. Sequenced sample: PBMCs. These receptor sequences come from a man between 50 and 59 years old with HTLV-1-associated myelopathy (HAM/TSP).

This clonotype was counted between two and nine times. The CDR3 region has the DNA TGTGCCAGCAGTTCCACCTCGTACTCGTCAGTCCCACCCTATGGCTACACCTTC. This encodes CASSSTSYSSVPPYGYTF. The chain joins TRBV28 to TRBJ1-2; D ambiguous. The CDR3 covers 18 residues. The germline V gene has CDR1 MDHEN and CDR2 SYDVKM. Trimming shortened V by 4 bases and J by 4 bases, and 25 bases separated the two germline ends.

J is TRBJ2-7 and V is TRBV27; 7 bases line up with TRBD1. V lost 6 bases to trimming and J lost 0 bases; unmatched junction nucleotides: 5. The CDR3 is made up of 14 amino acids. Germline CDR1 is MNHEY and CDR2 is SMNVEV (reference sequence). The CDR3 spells CASRRQGTSYEQYF. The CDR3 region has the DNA TGTGCCAGCAGACGACAGGGAACCTCCTACGAGCAGTACTTC.

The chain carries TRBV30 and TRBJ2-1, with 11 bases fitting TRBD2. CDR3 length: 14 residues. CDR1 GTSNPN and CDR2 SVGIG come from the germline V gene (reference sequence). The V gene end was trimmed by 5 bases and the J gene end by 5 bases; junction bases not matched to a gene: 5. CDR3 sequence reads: CAWGRGLADNEQFF. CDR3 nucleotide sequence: TGTGCCTGGGGCCGGGGACTAGCGGACAATGAGCAGTTCTTC.

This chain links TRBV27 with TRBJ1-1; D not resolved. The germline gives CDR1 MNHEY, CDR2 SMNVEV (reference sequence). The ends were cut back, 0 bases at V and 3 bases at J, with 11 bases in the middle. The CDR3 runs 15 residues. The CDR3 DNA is TGTGCCAGCAGTTTATCGAAGGCCCGAGACACTGAAGCTTTCTTT. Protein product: CASSLSKARDTEAFF.

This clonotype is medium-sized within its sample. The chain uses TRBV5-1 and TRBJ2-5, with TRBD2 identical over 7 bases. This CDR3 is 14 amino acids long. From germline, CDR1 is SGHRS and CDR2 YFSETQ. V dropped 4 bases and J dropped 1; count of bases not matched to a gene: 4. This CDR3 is CASSHLAVQETQYF. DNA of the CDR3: TGCGCCAGCAGCCACCTAGCGGTCCAAGAGACCCAGTACTTC.

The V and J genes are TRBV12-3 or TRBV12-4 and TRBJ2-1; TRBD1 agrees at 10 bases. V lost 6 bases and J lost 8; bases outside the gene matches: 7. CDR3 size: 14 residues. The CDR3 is CASRRLTGGDEQFF. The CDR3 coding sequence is TGTGCCAGCAGGCGACTGACAGGGGGCGATGAGCAGTTCTTC.

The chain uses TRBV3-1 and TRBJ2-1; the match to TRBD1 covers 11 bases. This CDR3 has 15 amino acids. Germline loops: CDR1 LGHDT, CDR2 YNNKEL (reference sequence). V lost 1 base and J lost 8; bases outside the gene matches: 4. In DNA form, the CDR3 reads TGTGCCAGCAGCCAAGGGGACAGGGGGAAGGATGAGCAGTTCTTC. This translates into CASSQGDRGKDEQFF.

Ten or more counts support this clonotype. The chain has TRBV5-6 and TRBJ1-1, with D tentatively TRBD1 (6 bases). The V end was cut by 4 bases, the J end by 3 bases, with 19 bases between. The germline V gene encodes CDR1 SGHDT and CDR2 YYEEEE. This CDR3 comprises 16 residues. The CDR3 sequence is CASSEVGGRADTEAFF. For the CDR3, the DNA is TGTGCCAGCAGCGAAGTTGGGGGCCGGGCGGACACTGAAGCTTTCTTT.

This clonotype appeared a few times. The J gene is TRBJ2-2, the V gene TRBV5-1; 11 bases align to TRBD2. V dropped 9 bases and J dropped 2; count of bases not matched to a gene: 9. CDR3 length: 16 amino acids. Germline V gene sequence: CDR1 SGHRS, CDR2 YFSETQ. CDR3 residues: CATSTSGGGNTGELFF. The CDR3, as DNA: TGCGCCACCAGTACTAGCGGGGGTGGAAACACCGGGGAGCTGTTTTTT. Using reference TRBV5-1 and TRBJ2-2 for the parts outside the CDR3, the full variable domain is KAGVTQTPRYLIKTRGQQVTLSCSPISGHRSVSWYQQTPGQGLQFLFEYFSETQRNKGNFPGRFSGRQFSNSRSEMNVSTLELGDSALYLCATSTSGGGNTGELFFGEGSRLTVL.

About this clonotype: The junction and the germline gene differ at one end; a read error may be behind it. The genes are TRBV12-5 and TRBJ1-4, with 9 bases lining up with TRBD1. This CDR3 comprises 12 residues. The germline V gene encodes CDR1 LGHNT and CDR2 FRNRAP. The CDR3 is CASGLGTGERLF. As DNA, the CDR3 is TGTGCTAGTGGTTTGGGGACAGGGGAGAGATTGTTT.

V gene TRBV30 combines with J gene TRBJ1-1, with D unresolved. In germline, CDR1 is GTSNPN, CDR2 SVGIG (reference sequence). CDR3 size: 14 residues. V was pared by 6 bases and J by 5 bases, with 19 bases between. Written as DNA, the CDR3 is TGTGCCTGCGACGTCGACATGGCCATTACTGAAGCTTTCTTT. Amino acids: CACDVDMAITEAFF.

CDR3 in DNA: TGTGCCAGCAGCCCCCCCGGCAGGACCGAGCAGTACTTC. Translated, it gives CASSPPGRTEQYF. V and J are TRBV3-1 and TRBJ2-7; D not certain. Per germline, CDR1 LGHDT and CDR2 YNNKEL (reference sequence). The CDR3 has 13 residues. Trimming cost V 4 bases and J 6 bases, with 13 bases left between them.

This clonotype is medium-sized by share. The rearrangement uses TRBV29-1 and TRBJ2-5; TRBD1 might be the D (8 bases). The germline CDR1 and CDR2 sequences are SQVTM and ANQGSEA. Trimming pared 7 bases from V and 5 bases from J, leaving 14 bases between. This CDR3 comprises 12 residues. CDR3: CSGGQGGETQYF. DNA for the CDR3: TGCAGCGGCGGACAGGGAGGGGAGACCCAGTACTTC.

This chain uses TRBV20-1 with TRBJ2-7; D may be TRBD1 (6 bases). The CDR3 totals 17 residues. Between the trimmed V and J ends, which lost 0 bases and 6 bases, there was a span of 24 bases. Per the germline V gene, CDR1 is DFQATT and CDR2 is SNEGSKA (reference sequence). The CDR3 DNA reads TGCAGTGCTAGAGACCCGGGGTTGGGCAGGGGCGCTACCGAGCAGTACTTC. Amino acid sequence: CSARDPGLGRGATEQYF.

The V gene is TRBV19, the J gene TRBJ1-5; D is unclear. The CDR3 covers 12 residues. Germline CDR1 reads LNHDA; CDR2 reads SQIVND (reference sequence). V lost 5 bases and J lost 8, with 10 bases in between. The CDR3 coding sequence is TGTGCCAGTAGTTCCCTGTACGAGCCCCAGCATTTT. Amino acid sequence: CASSSLYEPQHF.

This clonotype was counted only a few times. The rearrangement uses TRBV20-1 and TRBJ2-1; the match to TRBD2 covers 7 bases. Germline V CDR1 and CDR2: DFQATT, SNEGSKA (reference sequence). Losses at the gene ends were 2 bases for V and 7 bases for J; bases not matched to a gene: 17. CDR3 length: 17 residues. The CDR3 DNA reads TGCAGTGCTAGACTACCCCCTCGGGGGGTAGAGGGGAATGAGCAGTTCTTC. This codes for CSARLPPRGVEGNEQFF.

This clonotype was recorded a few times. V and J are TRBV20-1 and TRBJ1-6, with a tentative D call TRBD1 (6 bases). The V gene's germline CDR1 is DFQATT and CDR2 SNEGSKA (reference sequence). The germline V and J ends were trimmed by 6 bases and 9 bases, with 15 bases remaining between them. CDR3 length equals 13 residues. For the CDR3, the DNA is TGCAGTGCCAGGTCGGGGGCTAGTTCACCCCTCCACTTT. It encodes CSARSGASSPLHF.

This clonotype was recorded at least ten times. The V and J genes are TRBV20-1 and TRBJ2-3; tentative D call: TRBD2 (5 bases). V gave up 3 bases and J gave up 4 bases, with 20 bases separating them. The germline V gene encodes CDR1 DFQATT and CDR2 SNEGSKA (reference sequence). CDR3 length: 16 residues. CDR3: CSARGDTERESDTQYF. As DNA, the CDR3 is TGCAGTGCTAGGGGAGATACCGAGCGAGAATCAGATACGCAGTATTTT.

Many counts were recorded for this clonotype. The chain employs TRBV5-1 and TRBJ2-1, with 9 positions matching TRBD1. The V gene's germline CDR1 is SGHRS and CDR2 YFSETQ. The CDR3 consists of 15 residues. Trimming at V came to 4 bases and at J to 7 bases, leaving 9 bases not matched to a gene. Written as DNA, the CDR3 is TGCGCCAGCAGCGCGGGACAGGGCTCCCGAAATGAGCAGTTCTTC. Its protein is CASSAGQGSRNEQFF. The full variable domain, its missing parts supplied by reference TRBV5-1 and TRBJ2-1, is KAGVTQTPRYLIKTRGQQVTLSCSPISGHRSVSWYQQTPGQGLQFLFEYFSETQRNKGNFPGRFSGRQFSNSRSEMNVSTLELGDSALYLCASSAGQGSRNEQFFGPGTRLTVL.

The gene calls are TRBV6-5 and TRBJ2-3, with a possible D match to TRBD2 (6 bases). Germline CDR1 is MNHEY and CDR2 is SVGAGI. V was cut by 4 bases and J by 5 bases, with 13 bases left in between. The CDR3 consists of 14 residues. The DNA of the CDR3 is TGTGCCAGCAGTTCGGAGGGTGAGGAAGATACGCAGTATTTT. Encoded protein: CASSSEGEEDTQYF.

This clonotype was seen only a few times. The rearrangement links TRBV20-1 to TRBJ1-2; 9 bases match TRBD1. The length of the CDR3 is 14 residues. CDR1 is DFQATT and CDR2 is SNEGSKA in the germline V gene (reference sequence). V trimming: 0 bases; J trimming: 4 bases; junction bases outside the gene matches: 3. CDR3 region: CSARERDRAYGYTF. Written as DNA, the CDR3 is TGCAGTGCTAGAGAACGGGACAGGGCCTATGGCTACACCTTC.

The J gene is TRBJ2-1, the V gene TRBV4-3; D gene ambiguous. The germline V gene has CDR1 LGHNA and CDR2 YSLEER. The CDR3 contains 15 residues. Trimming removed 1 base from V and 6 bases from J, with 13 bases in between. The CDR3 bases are TGCGCCAGCAGCCAAGCTAGGCAGGTGCTCAATGAGCAGTTCTTC. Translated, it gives CASSQARQVLNEQFF.

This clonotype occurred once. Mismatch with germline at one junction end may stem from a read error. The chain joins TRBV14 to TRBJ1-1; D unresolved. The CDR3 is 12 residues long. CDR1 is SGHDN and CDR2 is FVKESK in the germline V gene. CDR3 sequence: CASSQEGLRDWF. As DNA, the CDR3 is TGTGCCAGCAGCCAAGAAGGACTGAGGGATTGGTTT.

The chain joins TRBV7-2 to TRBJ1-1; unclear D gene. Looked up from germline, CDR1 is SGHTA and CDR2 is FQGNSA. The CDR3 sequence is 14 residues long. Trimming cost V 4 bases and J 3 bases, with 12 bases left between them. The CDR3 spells CASSSRPRDTEAFF. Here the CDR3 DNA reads TGTGCCAGCAGCTCACGACCACGGGACACTGAAGCTTTCTTT. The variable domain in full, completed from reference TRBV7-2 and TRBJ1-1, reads GAGVSQSPSNKVTEKGKDVELRCDPISGHTALYWYRQSLGQGLEFLIYFQGNSAPDKSGLPSDRFSAERTGGSVSTLTIQRTQQEDSAVYLCASSSRPRDTEAFFGQGTRLTVV.

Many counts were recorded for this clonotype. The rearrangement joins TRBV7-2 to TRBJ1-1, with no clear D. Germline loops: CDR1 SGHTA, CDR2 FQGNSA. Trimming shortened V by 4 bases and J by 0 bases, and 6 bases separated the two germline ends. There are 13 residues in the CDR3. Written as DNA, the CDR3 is TGTGCCAGCAGCTCTGTTATGAACACTGAAGCTTTCTTT. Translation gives CASSSVMNTEAFF.

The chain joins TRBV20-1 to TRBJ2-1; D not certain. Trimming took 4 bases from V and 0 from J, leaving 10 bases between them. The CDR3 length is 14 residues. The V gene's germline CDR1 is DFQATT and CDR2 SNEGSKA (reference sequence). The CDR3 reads CSATRPSSYNEQFF. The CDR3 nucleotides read TGCAGTGCTACCAGACCGAGCTCCTACAATGAGCAGTTCTTC.

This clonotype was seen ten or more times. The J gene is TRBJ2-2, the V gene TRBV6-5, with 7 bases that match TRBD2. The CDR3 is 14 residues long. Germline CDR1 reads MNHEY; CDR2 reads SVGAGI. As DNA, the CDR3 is TGTGTAACGGGGCTAGCGGTCTACACCGGGGAGCTGTTTTTT. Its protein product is CVTGLAVYTGELFF.

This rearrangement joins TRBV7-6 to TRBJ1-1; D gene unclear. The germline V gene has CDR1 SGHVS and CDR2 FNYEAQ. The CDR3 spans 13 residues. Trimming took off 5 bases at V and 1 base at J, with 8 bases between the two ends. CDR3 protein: CASSPNRNTEAFF. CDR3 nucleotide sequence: TGTGCCAGCAGCCCCAATAGGAACACTGAAGCTTTCTTT.

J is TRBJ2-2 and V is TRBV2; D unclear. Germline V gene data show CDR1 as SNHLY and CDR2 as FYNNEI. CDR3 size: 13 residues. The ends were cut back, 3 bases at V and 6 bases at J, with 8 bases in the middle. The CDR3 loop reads CASSDWKAGELFF. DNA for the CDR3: TGTGCCAGCAGTGACTGGAAGGCCGGGGAGCTGTTTTTT. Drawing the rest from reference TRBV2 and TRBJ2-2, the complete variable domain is EPEVTQTPSHQVTQMGQEVILRCVPISNHLYFYWYRQILGQKVEFLVSFYNNEISEKSEIFDDQFSVERPDGSNFTLKIRSTKLEDSAMYFCASSDWKAGELFFGEGSRLTVL.

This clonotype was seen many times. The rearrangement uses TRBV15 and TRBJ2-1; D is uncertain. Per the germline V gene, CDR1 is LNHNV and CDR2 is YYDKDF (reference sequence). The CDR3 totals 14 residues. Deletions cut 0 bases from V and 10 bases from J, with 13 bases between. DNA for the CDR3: TGTGCCACCAGCAGAGATTGGCTCCCCAGCGAGCAGTTCTTC. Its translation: CATSRDWLPSEQFF.